Listed below are T cell receptor beta chains from one sample, sequenced in a study of blood T cell repertoires in COVID-19. Using immunoSEQ multiplex PCR, the repertoire was profiled, and TCRdb retains in-frame clones only, with some absent. Of about 200,000 clones listed, roughly 84% were seen once; the top ten hold 15% to 20%. The material sequenced was peripheral blood. The source is a man aged 50-59 years with COVID-19, enrolled during active disease. Each CDR3 is given with its conserved first and last residue. D genes are given only for firm matches. The size entry is marked missing in some rows and otherwise reads once, few, many or a size class.

J: TRBJ1-5
D: .
V: TRBV10-3
size: .
DNA: TGTGCCATCAGTGACGCCTACAATCAGCCCCAGCATTTT
CDR3: CAISDAYNQPQHF

J: TRBJ1-1
D: .
V: TRBV2
size: .
DNA: TGTGCCAGCAGTGCCGTAACAGGGAGGAACACTGAAGCTTTCTTT
CDR3: CASSAVTGRNTEAFF

J: TRBJ2-2
D: TRBD2
V: TRBV27
size: .
DNA: TGTGCCAGCAGTTTAGCGACTAGCGGGACCGGGGAGCTGTTTTTT
CDR3: CASSLATSGTGELFF

J: TRBJ1-1
D: TRBD1
V: TRBV7-3
size: few
DNA: TGTGCCAGCAGCCTCCGCGGGACAGATGACACTGAAGCTTTCTTT
CDR3: CASSLRGTDDTEAFF

J: TRBJ1-3
D: .
V: TRBV19
size: .
DNA: TGTGCCAGTAGTATCGGGAGCTCTGGAAACACCATATATTTT
CDR3: CASSIGSSGNTIYF

J: TRBJ2-5
D: TRBD2
V: TRBV6-6
size: .
DNA: TGTGCCAGCATACATGGACTAGCGGGAGGGAGGGCGACCCAGTACTTC
CDR3: CASIHGLAGGRATQYF

J: TRBJ2-1
D: .
V: TRBV21-1
size: once
DNA: TGTGCCAGCAGCAAAGGGACTAGCGGGAGGGCCCCTGTTTCCTACAATGAGCAGTTCTTC
CDR3: CASSKGTSGRAPVSYNEQFF

J: TRBJ1-5
D: .
V: TRBV4-1
size: .
DNA: TGCGCCAGCAGCCAAGGGGGGGGTAGCAATCAGCCCCAGCATTTT
CDR3: CASSQGGGSNQPQHF

J: TRBJ2-2
D: .
V: TRBV18
size: .
DNA: TGTGCCAGCTCACTTATACAGGACACCGGGGAGCTGTTTTTT
CDR3: CASSLIQDTGELFF

J: TRBJ2-3
D: TRBD2
V: TRBV10-3
size: .
DNA: TGTGCCATCAGCTCTAGCCTAGCGGCCACAGATACGCAGTATTTT
CDR3: CAISSSLAATDTQYF

J: TRBJ1-2
D: .
V: TRBV2
size: .
DNA: TGTGCCAGCAGTGCTGTCGACTATGGCTACACCTTC
CDR3: CASSAVDYGYTF

J: TRBJ1-2
D: .
V: TRBV7-9
size: .
DNA: TGTGCCAGCAGCCTTCCACGAGTGAGGGAGTCTTCCCCTGGCTACACCTTC
CDR3: CASSLPRVRESSPGYTF